This TCR beta chain appears in the sequencing data of a study of response to subunit inactivated influenza vaccine. Whole-study findings and limits: Every seasonal influenza vaccination brings in few new T cells, the authors suggested.

From germline, CDR1 is SGHAT and CDR2 FQNNGV. CDR3 length: 12 residues. Trimming removed 5 bases from V and 7 bases from J, with 9 bases in between. This clonotype occurred many times. The antigen is undetermined. Each CDR3 protein is one row after TCRdb ran MiXCR on the RT-PCR reads. The sample lists 400,000 to 550,000 distinct CDR3 sequences, around 25% occurring once. The chain uses TRBV11-2 and TRBJ2-1; D gene ambiguous. The sequence was obtained from a man aged 45-65 years who received an inactivated influenza vaccine. Sequenced here: CD4+ T cells sorted from PBMCs, sampled 4 to 6 days after vaccination. The CDR3 DNA follows: TGTGCCAGCAGCCCTCTGCAGAATGAGCAGTTCTTC. Amino acid sequence: CASSPLQNEQFF.